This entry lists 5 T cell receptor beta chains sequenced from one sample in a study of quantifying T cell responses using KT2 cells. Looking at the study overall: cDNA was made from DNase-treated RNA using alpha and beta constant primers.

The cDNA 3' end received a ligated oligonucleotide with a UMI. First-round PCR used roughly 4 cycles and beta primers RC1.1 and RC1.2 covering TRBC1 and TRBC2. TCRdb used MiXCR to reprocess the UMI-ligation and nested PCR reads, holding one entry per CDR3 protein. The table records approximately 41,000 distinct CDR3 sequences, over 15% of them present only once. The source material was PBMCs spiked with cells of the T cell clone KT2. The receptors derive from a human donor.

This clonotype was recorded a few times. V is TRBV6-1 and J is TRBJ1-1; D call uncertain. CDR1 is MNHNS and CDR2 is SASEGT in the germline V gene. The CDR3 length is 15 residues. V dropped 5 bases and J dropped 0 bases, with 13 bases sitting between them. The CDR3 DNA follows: TGTGCCAGCAGTCCCCGGACTGAGATGAACACTGAAGCTTTCTTT. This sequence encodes CASSPRTEMNTEAFF.

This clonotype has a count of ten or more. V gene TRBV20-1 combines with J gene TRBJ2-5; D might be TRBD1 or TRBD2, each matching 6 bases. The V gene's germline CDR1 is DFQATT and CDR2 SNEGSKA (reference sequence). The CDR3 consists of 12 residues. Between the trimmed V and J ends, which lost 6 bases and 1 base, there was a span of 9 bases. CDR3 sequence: CSAGGVQETQYF. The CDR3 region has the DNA TGCAGTGCCGGGGGCGTCCAAGAGACCCAGTACTTC.

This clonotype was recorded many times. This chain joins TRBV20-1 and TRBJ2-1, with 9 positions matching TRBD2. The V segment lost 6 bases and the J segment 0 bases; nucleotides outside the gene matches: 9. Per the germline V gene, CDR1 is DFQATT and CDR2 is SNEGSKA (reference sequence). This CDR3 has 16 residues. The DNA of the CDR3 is TGCAGTGCCCAGCCTTTAGCGGGGGCCTCCTACAATGAGCAGTTCTTC. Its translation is CSAQPLAGASYNEQFF.

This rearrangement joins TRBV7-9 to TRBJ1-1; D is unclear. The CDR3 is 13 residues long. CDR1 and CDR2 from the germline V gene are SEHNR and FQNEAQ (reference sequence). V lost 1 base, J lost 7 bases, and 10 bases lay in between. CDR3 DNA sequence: TGTGCCAGCAGCTTAGAATGGGTCGGTGAAGCTTTCTTT. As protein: CASSLEWVGEAFF.

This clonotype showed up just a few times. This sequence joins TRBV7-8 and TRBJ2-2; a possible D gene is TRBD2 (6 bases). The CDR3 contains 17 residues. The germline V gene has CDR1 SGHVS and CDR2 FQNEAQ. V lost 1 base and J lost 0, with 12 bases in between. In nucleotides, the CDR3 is TGTGCCAGCAGCTTAGTTTCTGCGGGATCGAACACCGGGGAGCTGTTTTTT. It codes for CASSLVSAGSNTGELFF. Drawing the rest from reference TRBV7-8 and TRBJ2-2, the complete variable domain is GAGVSQSPRYKVAKRGQDVALRCDPISGHVSLFWYQQALGQGPEFLTYFQNEAQLDKSGLPSDRFFAERPEGSVSTLKIQRTQQEDSAVYLCASSLVSAGSNTGELFFGEGSRLTVL.